This entry concerns a single T cell receptor (beta chain). The data derive from a study of blood T cell repertoires in COVID-19. Study-level information: Italy, Spain and the United States were the sources of the convalescent and acute COVID-19 samples. From T cells, B-cell-depleted T cells, or PBMCs came the material, which was cDNA or gDNA.

Original handling: Estimation of nucleated cell counts relied on the amplification of reference gene primers. Generated by immunoSEQ multiplex PCR, the TCRdb table keeps only in-frame clones and is missing some. The DNA gave D and trimming, while V, J and clone size come from that table. This table has some 250,000 clones, 70% to 90% appearing once. J gave up 1 base and V 6 bases, and 5 bases lay outside the gene matches. The CDR3 extends over 14 amino acids. Per the germline V gene, CDR1 is SEHNR and CDR2 is FQNEAQ (reference sequence). The clonotype comes from a woman aged 25 to 39 who had recovered from COVID-19. This chain connects TRBV7-9 to TRBJ1-1; 7 bases agree with TRBD1. Source material: peripheral blood. CDR3 nucleotides: TGTGCCAGCAGATGGACAGGAGGGAACACTGAAGCTTTCTTT. Its translation: CASRWTGGNTEAFF.